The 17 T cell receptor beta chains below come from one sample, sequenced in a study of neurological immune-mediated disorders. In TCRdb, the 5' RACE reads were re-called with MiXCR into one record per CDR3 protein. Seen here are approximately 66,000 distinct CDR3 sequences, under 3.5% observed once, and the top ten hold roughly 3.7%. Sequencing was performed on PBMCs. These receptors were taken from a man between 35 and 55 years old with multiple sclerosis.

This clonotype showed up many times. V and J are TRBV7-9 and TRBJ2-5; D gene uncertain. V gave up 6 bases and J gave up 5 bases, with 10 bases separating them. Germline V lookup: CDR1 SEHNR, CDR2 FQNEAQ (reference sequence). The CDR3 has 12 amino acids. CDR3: CASRLVGETQYF. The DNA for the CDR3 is TGTGCCAGCAGACTCGTCGGGGAGACCCAGTACTTC.

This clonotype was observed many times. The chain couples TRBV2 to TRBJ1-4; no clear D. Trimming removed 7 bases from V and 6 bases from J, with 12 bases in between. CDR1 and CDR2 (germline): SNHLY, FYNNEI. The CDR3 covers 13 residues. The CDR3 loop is CASISGTDEKLFF. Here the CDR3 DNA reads TGTGCCAGCATAAGTGGTACAGATGAAAAACTGTTTTTT. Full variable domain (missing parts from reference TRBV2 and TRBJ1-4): EPEVTQTPSHQVTQMGQEVILRCVPISNHLYFYWYRQILGQKVEFLVSFYNNEISEKSEIFDDQFSVERPDGSNFTLKIRSTKLEDSAMYFCASISGTDEKLFFGSGTQLSVL.

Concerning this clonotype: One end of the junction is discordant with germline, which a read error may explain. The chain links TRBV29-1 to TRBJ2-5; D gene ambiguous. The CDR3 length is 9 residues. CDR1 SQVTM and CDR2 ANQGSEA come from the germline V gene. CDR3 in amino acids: CSVEKNQYF. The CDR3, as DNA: TGCAGTGTTGAGAAGAACCAGTACTTC. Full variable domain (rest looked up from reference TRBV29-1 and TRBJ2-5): SAVISQKPSRDICQRGTSLTIQCQVDSQVTMMFWYRQQPGQSLTLIATANQGSEATYESGFVIDKFPISRPNLTFSTLTVSNMSPEDSSIYLCSVEKNQYFGPGTRLLVL.

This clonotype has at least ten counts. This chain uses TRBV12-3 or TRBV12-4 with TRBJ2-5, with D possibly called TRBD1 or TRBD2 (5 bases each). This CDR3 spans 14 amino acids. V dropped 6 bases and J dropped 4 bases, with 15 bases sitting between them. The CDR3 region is CASRTPGTRETQYF. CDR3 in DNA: TGTGCCAGCAGAACCCCAGGGACGAGAGAGACCCAGTACTTC.

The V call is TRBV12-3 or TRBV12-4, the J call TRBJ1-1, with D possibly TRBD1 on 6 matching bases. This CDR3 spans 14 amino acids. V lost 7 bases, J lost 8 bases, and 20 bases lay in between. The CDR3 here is CASILLQGSSEAFF. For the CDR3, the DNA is TGTGCCAGCATCCTTTTACAGGGTAGTTCCGAAGCTTTCTTT.

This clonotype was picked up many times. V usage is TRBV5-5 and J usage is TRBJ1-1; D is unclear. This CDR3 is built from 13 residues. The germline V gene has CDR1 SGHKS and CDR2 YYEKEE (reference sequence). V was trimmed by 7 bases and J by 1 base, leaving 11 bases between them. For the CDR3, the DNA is TGTGCCAGCGCGGGAAGCCCGAACACTGAAGCTTTCTTT. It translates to CASAGSPNTEAFF. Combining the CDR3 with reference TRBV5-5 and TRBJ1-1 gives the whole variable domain DAGVTQSPTHLIKTRGQQVTLRCSPISGHKSVSWYQQVLGQGPQFIFQYYEKEERGRGNFPDRFSARQFPNYSSELNVNALLLGDSALYLCASAGSPNTEAFFGQGTRLTVV.

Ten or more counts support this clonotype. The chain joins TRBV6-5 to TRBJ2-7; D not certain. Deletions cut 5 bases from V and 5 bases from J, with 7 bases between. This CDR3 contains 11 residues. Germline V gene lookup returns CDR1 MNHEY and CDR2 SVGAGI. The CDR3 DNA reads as TGTGCCAGCAGTCGAGGCCACGAGCAGTACTTC. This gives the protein CASSRGHEQYF.

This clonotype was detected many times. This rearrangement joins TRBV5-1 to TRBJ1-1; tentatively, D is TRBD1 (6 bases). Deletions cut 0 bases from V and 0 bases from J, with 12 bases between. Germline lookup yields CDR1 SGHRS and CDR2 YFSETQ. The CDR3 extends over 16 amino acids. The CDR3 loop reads CASSLGAGALNTEAFF. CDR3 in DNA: TGCGCCAGCAGCTTGGGAGCAGGGGCTTTGAACACTGAAGCTTTCTTT.

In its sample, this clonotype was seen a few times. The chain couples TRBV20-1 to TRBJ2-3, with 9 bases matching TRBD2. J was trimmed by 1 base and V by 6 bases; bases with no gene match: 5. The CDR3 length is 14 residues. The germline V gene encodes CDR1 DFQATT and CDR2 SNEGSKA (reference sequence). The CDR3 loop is CSAVKRGGTDTQYF. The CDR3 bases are TGCAGTGCGGTCAAGCGGGGGGGCACAGATACGCAGTATTTT.

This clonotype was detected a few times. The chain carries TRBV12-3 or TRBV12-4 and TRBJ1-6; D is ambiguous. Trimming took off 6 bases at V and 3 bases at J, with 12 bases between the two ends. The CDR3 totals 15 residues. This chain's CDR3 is CASSPSRSYNSPLHF. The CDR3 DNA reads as TGTGCCAGCAGCCCGTCAAGAAGCTATAATTCACCCCTCCACTTT.

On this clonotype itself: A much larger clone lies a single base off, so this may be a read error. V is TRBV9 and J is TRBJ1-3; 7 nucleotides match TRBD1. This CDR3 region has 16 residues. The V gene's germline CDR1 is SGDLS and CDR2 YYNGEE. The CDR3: CVSSGHPDRAGNTIYF. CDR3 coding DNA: TGTGTCAGCAGCGGACACCCCGACAGGGCTGGAAACACCATATATTTT.

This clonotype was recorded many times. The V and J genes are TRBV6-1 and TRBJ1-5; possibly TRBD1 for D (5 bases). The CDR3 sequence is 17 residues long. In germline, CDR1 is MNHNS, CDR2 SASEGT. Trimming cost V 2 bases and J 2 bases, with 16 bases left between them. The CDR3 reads CASSEKPTGGGNQPQHF. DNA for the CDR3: TGTGCCAGCAGTGAAAAACCGACGGGGGGTGGCAATCAGCCCCAGCATTTT.

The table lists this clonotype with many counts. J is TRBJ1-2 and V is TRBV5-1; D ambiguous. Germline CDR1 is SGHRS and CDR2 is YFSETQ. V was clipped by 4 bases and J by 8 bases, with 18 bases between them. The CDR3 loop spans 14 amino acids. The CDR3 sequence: CASSRSRESRGYTF. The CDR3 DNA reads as TGCGCCAGCAGCCGCTCAAGGGAGTCTCGAGGCTACACCTTC.

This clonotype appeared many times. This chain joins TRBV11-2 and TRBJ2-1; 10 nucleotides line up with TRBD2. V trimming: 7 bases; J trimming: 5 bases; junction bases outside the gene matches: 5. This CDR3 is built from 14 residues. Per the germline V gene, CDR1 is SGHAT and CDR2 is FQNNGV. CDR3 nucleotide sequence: TGTGCCAGCATGTGGACTAGCGGAAACAATGAGCAGTTCTTC. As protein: CASMWTSGNNEQFF.

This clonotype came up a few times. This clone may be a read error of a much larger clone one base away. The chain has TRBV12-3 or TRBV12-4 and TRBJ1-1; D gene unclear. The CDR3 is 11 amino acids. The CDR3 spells CDSSIYTEAFF. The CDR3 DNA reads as TGTGACAGCAGTATTTACACTGAAGCTTTCTTT.

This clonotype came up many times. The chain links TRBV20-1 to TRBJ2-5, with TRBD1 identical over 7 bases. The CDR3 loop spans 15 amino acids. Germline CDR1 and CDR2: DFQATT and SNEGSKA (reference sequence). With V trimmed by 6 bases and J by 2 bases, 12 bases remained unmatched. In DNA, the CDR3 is TGCAGTGCGCCCGTGAGGGGGCAAGGACAAGAGACCCAGTACTTC. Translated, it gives CSAPVRGQGQETQYF.

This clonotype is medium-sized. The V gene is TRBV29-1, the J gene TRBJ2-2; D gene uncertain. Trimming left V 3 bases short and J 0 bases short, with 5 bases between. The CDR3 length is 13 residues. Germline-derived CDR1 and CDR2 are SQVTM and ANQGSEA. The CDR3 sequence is CSVDRANTGELFF. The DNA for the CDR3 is TGCAGCGTTGATCGGGCGAACACCGGGGAGCTGTTTTTT.